This record looks at one TCR beta chain sequence and its context. Participants spanned ages about 18 to 90 years and resided in roughly 22 US areas. Participant-given clinical history determined each cohort assignment. Two negative PCRs, clearance, or symptom resolution were required of recovered Cohort 3 donors. These data are taken from a study of blood T cell repertoires in COVID-19. This table comes from immunoSEQ multiplex PCR, and its TCRdb copy is limited to in-frame clones, with some not included. The profile shows about 140,000 clones, approximately 79% of them singletons. The V and J ends lost 9 bases and 1 base, in that order; junction bases with no gene match: 11. The CDR3 spans 15 residues. Germline assignment: CDR1 SGHNT and CDR2 YENEEA.

Input material: PBMCs or T cells enriched from blood (not recorded which). The J gene is TRBJ1-2, the V gene TRBV11-3; TRBD1 matches 7 bases. This clonotype was sampled from a woman aged 45-59 years who had recovered from COVID-19. The CDR3 DNA reads TGTGCCAGTAGTAGAGGGACAGCGAGTAACTATGGCTACACCTTC. The encoded protein is CASSRGTASNYGYTF.